This TCR beta chain came from a study of blood T cell repertoires in COVID-19. Overall study context: The cDNA or gDNA used as material had been derived from T cells, B-cell-depleted T cells, or PBMCs.

Germline V gene lookup returns CDR1 SGHTA and CDR2 FQGTGA. This CDR3 is built from 12 residues. The germline V and J ends were trimmed by 5 bases and 5 bases, with 8 bases remaining between them. TCRdb's copy holds only in-frame clones and misses some; the assay was immunoSEQ multiplex PCR. The data contain a few hundred thousand clones, 65% to 85% of them singletons. Input material: PBMCs or T cells enriched from blood (not recorded which). This clonotype was obtained from a man in his fifties or sixties who had recovered from COVID-19. This chain links TRBV7-3 with TRBJ2-3; D gene unclear. CDR3 nucleotides: TGTGCCAGCAGCCAGGCCGGAGATACGCAGTATTTT. This encodes CASSQAGDTQYF. The full variable domain, its missing parts supplied by reference TRBV7-3 and TRBJ2-3, is GAGVSQTPSNKVTEKGKYVELRCDPISGHTALYWYRQSLGQGPEFLIYFQGTGAADDSGLPNDRFFAVRPEGSVSTLKIQRTERGDSAVYLCASSQAGDTQYFGPGTRLTVL.